The rows below give T cell receptor beta chains drawn from one sample of a study of blood T cell repertoires in COVID-19. Sequenced by immunoSEQ multiplex PCR; TCRdb stores in-frame clones only, minus some. The sample includes about 260,000 clones, over 75% of them seen just once. The sample was peripheral blood. The receptors were gathered from a human donor in a cohort sampled during active COVID-19. Both conserved end residues are part of each CDR3. Each record gives: CDR3 protein, CDR3 DNA, D gene, J gene, V gene, clone size. The D gene is left open where the match is weak. Clone size, where shown, is once, few, many, or a class for clones that have expanded.

CASSLDPSPNTEAFF,TGTGCCAGCAGCTTAGATCCGTCCCCGAACACTGAAGCTTTCTTT,-,TRBJ1-1,TRBV7-2,-
CASSQSGTPGANEQFF,TGTGCCAGCAGTCAGAGTGGGACTCCCGGGGCCAATGAGCAGTTCTTC,-,TRBJ2-1,TRBV25-1,-
CASSPGTGAYEQYF,TGTGCCAGCAGCCCGGGGACAGGGGCCTACGAGCAGTACTTC,TRBD1,TRBJ2-7,TRBV11-3,-
CASSHRDTNYGYTF,TGTGCCAGCAGTCACCGGGACACTAACTATGGCTACACCTTC,-,TRBJ1-2,TRBV27,-
CASSQRQVNYGYTF,TGTGCCAGCAGCCAGCGGCAGGTCAACTATGGCTACACCTTC,-,TRBJ1-2,TRBV5-8,few
CASSPRAGTSGRVEQYF,TGTGCCAGCAGCCCGAGGGCCGGGACTAGCGGGAGAGTGGAGCAGTACTTC,TRBD2,TRBJ2-7,TRBV7-6,-
CSVGLRNNEQFF,TGCAGCGTTGGTTTGCGGAACAATGAGCAGTTCTTC,-,TRBJ2-1,TRBV29-1,-
CATSDPDSLSYNEQFF,TGTGCCACCAGTGACCCGGACAGTCTATCCTACAATGAGCAGTTCTTC,-,TRBJ2-1,TRBV24-1,-
CASSALTGAGELFF,TGTGCCAGTAGTGCCCTGACAGGGGCCGGGGAGCTGTTTTTT,TRBD1,TRBJ2-2,TRBV19,-
CASRARQLSNQPQHF,TGTGCCAGCAGGGCCAGGCAACTTAGCAATCAGCCCCAGCATTTT,-,TRBJ1-5,TRBV6-5,-
CATSDSGRGRPGEQFF,TGTGCCACCAGTGATTCAGGCAGGGGGCGCCCCGGTGAGCAGTTCTTC,TRBD1,TRBJ2-1,TRBV24-1,-
CASSSGAQNSPLHF,TGTGCCAGCAGCTCAGGGGCGCAAAATTCACCCCTCCACTTT,-,TRBJ1-6,TRBV11-2,-
CASRHRVSTYGYTF,TGTGCCAGCAGGCATCGGGTTTCTACGTATGGCTACACCTTC,-,TRBJ1-2,TRBV7-2,few
CASSSHERVSELTYNEQFF,TGTGCCAGCAGCTCCCACGAGCGGGTCTCCGAGTTAACCTACAATGAGCAGTTCTTC,-,TRBJ2-1,TRBV9,-
CASSFRYNEQFF,TGTGCCAGCAGTTTCAGGTACAATGAGCAGTTCTTC,-,TRBJ2-1,TRBV12-3/TRBV12-4,-
CASSRQDRHYEQYF,TGTGCCAGCAGCCGTCAGGACAGACACTACGAGCAGTACTTC,-,TRBJ2-7,TRBV3-1/TRBV3-2,-
CSVGQGALGAGELFF,TGCAGCGTTGGACAGGGGGCCTTAGGCGCCGGGGAGCTGTTTTTT,TRBD1,TRBJ2-2,TRBV29-1,-
CASSLGPQGWTEAFF,TGTGCCAGCAGCTTAGGTCCCCAGGGGTGGACTGAAGCTTTCTTT,-,TRBJ1-1,TRBV11-2,few
CASRDWENSPLHF,TGTGCCAGCAGGGACTGGGAGAATTCACCCCTCCACTTT,-,TRBJ1-6,TRBV6-5,-
CASSPPILLAGTNTGELFF,TGTGCCAGCTCACCACCGATTTTACTAGCGGGAACTAACACCGGGGAGCTGTTTTTT,TRBD2,TRBJ2-2,TRBV18,-
CASSSKRSNTEAFF,TGTGCCAGCAGCTCGAAGCGATCGAACACTGAAGCTTTCTTT,-,TRBJ1-1,TRBV11-2,-
CASSNRGGTEKLFF,TGTGCCAGTAGCAACAGGGGAGGAACTGAAAAACTGTTTTTT,TRBD1,TRBJ1-4,TRBV19,-
CASSPGTSGSDTQYF,TGTGCCAGCAGCCCCGGGACTAGCGGGTCAGATACGCAGTATTTT,TRBD2,TRBJ2-3,TRBV3-1/TRBV3-2,-
CATSDAGTGPGSTGELFF,TGTGCCACCAGTGATGCCGGGACAGGACCCGGCAGCACCGGGGAGCTGTTTTTT,TRBD1,TRBJ2-2,TRBV24-1,-
CASSTSGGSSYEQYF,TGTGCCAGCAGTACTAGCGGGGGTAGCTCCTACGAGCAGTACTTC,TRBD2,TRBJ2-7,TRBV27,once
CASRPPGSGNTIYF,TGTGCCAGCAGACCTCCGGGGTCTGGAAACACCATATATTTT,-,TRBJ1-3,TRBV7-9,-
CASSRTSGVQETQYF,TGTGCCAGCTCACGGACTAGCGGGGTGCAAGAGACCCAGTACTTC,TRBD2,TRBJ2-5,TRBV18,-
CASSSIKGLAGPSTDTQYF,TGTGCCAGCAGCTCGATAAAGGGACTAGCGGGACCTAGCACAGATACGCAGTATTTT,TRBD2,TRBJ2-3,TRBV5-6,once
CASSLMGLATGSSTDTQYF,TGTGCCAGCAGCTTAATGGGACTAGCGACCGGTAGTAGCACAGATACGCAGTATTTT,TRBD2,TRBJ2-3,TRBV7-2,-
CASSWGQRGYTDTQYF,TGCGCCAGCAGCTGGGGCCAGCGGGGGTACACAGATACGCAGTATTTT,TRBD2,TRBJ2-3,TRBV5-1,once
CASRLLGSTEAFF,TGTGCCAGCAGGCTACTGGGGAGCACTGAAGCTTTCTTT,-,TRBJ1-1,TRBV6-5,-
CASSDIVGEVNEQFF,TGTGCCAGCAGTGATATCGTAGGGGAGGTCAATGAGCAGTTCTTC,-,TRBJ2-1,TRBV2,-
CASSQNTGSGRAFF,TGCGCCAGCAGCCAAAACACAGGGTCGGGGCGGGCTTTCTTT,-,TRBJ1-1,TRBV4-1,-
CASATGNPDRPQHF,TGTGCCAGTGCTACAGGGAACCCTGATAGGCCCCAGCATTTT,-,TRBJ1-5,TRBV6-5,few
CASSAWGTDNEQFF,TGTGCCAGCAGCGCCTGGGGGACAGACAATGAGCAGTTCTTC,TRBD1,TRBJ2-1,TRBV5-6,once
CASSLGQSWGYTF,TGCGCCAGCAGCCTCGGACAGAGCTGGGGCTACACCTTC,-,TRBJ1-2,TRBV5-1,-
CASRLVRPRQNYEQYF,TGTGCAAGTCGCTTAGTCCGCCCCCGACAGAACTACGAGCAGTACTTC,-,TRBJ2-7,TRBV12-2,-
CASSFDSGAGYTF,TGTGCCAGCAGCTTCGACTCTGGAGCTGGCTACACCTTC,-,TRBJ1-2,TRBV7-9,-
CASSPETGANLGAFF,TGTGCCAGCTCACCCGAGACAGGGGCAAATCTCGGAGCTTTCTTT,TRBD1,TRBJ1-1,TRBV18,-
CASRDAGNPSVGGYTF,TGTGCCAGTAGAGACGCGGGGAACCCATCGGTGGGGGGCTACACCTTC,-,TRBJ1-2,TRBV19,-
CASSRKGLSNEKLFF,TGTGCCAGCAGCAGGAAGGGACTGAGTAATGAAAAACTGTTTTTT,-,TRBJ1-4,TRBV6-5,-